This T cell receptor (beta chain) originates from a study of T cells after yellow fever vaccination. Study-level background: Low-cell-number fractions were prepared with SMART-Seq v4 Ultra Low Input.

CDR1 is DFQATT and CDR2 is SNEGSKA in the germline V gene (reference sequence). The CDR3 spans 14 residues. The V and J ends lost 2 bases and 4 bases respectively, with 13 bases between them. Regarding the study as a whole: The secondary response was weaker but peaked faster, day 5 versus 15. Once the booster was given, most primary-vaccination clones reappeared, at about 96% for CD4 and roughly 90% for CD8.

Regarding this clonotype: Its antigen is as yet unknown.

Making TCR cDNA involved 5'RACE template switching, which added UMIs and a universal primer site. TCRdb reprocessed the 5' RACE reads with MiXCR, giving one entry per CDR3 protein. The table shows fewer than 500,000 distinct CDR3 sequences, with over 15% occurring only once. This clonotype was sampled from a man aged 18 to 30 who received the YFV17D yellow fever vaccine. This chain connects TRBV20-1 to TRBJ2-3; TRBD2 is a possible D gene (5 bases). Sequenced material: PBMCs, taken before the yellow fever booster vaccination. As DNA, the CDR3 is TGCAGTGCTAGATATTTCCTAGCTGCAGATACGCAGTATTTT. Its protein is CSARYFLAADTQYF.